Shown below are 12 T cell receptor beta chains from a single sample sequenced in a study of blood T cells in healthy people across ages. The second PCR ran about 6 to 12 cycles with a sample-barcoded 5' primer and J-beta primers. From the 5' RACE reads, TCRdb called clonotypes with MiXCR, one entry per CDR3 protein. The repertoire holds around 1.5 million distinct CDR3 sequences, with 30% to 35% as singletons. Source material: blood. The source is a woman aged 25 to 39 in good health.

Ten or more counts support this clonotype. V is TRBV29-1 and J is TRBJ2-6, with TRBD2 as a possible D gene (6 bases). The germline V gene encodes CDR1 SQVTM and CDR2 ANQGSEA. This CDR3 has 14 amino acids. V was clipped by 7 bases and J by 0 bases, with 10 bases between them. The CDR3 DNA follows: TGCAGCGCTCTCGGGGGCTCTGGGGCCAACGTCCTGACTTTC. Translation gives CSALGGSGANVLTF.

As for this clonotype: Given a much more abundant clone one base away, this may be a read error. The rearrangement links TRBV7-9 to TRBJ2-7; 12 nucleotides match TRBD2. J was trimmed by 5 bases and V by 4 bases; bases with no gene match: 6. CDR1 is SEHNR, CDR2 FQNEAQ, per germline (reference sequence). The CDR3 sequence is 15 residues long. As DNA, the CDR3 is TGTGCCAGCAGCTACCTGACTAGCGGGAGAAACGAGCAGTACTTC. Translated, it gives CASSYLTSGRNEQYF.

This clonotype was detected only once. The rearrangement links TRBV20-1 to TRBJ1-1; D is undetermined. Trimming took off 1 base at V and 0 bases at J, with 12 bases between the two ends. Germline lookup yields CDR1 DFQATT and CDR2 SNEGSKA (reference sequence). This CDR3 has 15 residues. The CDR3 sequence is CSARGGGRMNTEAFF. The CDR3 coding sequence is TGCAGTGCTAGAGGTGGAGGTCGGATGAACACTGAAGCTTTCTTT.

The rearrangement joins TRBV6-2 or TRBV6-3 to TRBJ2-5; TRBD2 matches 8 bases. Trimming removed 7 bases from V and 1 base from J; junction bases left unmatched: 5. Per the germline V gene, CDR1 is MNHEY and CDR2 is SVGEGT. The CDR3 loop spans 14 amino acids. The CDR3 region is CASIRGGRQETQYF. The CDR3 DNA is TGTGCCAGCATCCGGGGGGGCCGCCAAGAGACCCAGTACTTC.

The V call is TRBV20-1, the J call TRBJ2-5; the match to TRBD1 covers 12 bases. This CDR3 contains 16 residues. Germline CDR1 is DFQATT and CDR2 is SNEGSKA (reference sequence). Unmatched junction bases numbered 10, after V lost 3 bases and J lost 5 bases. This chain's CDR3 is CSASAGQGAPGETQYF. The CDR3 coding sequence is TGCAGTGCTAGTGCGGGACAGGGGGCTCCGGGGGAGACCCAGTACTTC.

This clonotype turned up a few times. This chain joins TRBV6-2 or TRBV6-3 and TRBJ2-7; 9 nucleotides align to TRBD2. The J segment lost 4 bases and the V segment lost 8 bases, leaving 9 bases of the junction unmatched. This CDR3 has 14 residues. CDR1 MNHEY and CDR2 SVGEGT come from the germline V gene. The DNA for the CDR3 is TGTGCCAGCGCCTGGACTAGCGATCCGTACGAGCAGTACTTC. Amino acid sequence: CASAWTSDPYEQYF.

V gene TRBV6-1 combines with J gene TRBJ2-5; D gene ambiguous. The CDR3 is made up of 15 amino acids. With 10 bases removed from V and 2 bases from J, the gap between germline ends came to 20 bases. Looked up from germline, CDR1 is MNHNS and CDR2 is SASEGT. This chain's CDR3 is CATTVSITPQETQYF. DNA of the CDR3: TGTGCCACTACAGTTAGCATTACCCCACAAGAGACCCAGTACTTC.

The sample holds a few counts of this clonotype. V and J are TRBV5-8 and TRBJ1-5; TRBD1 agrees at 7 bases. The CDR3 loop spans 16 amino acids. Looked up from germline, CDR1 is SGHTS and CDR2 is YDEGEE. V was clipped by 4 bases and J by 6 bases; unmatched bases: 13. The CDR3 protein is CASSKLVSTGIQPQHF. The DNA for the CDR3 is TGTGCCAGCAGCAAACTTGTTTCGACAGGGATTCAGCCCCAGCATTTT.

The V and J genes are TRBV4-2 and TRBJ1-1, with D hard to call. V shed 4 bases and J shed 1 base, with 10 bases lying between them. The CDR3 is made up of 14 amino acids. Germline CDR1 is LGHNA and CDR2 is YNFKEQ. Here the CDR3 DNA reads TGTGCCAGCAGCCTCTCAGGCAAGAACACTGAAGCTTTCTTT. This encodes CASSLSGKNTEAFF.

In its sample, this clonotype was seen a few times. The chain uses TRBV6-5 and TRBJ1-2; 7 nucleotides match TRBD1. Germline loops: CDR1 MNHEY, CDR2 SVGAGI. The CDR3 totals 14 residues. The ends lost 6 bases at V and 2 bases at J; junction bases unmatched: 6. CDR3 amino acids: CASRPPGQNYGYTF. The CDR3 nucleotides read TGTGCCAGCAGGCCTCCGGGACAGAACTATGGCTACACCTTC.

This clonotype was picked up a small number of times. This chain joins TRBV5-4 and TRBJ2-5; 8 bases fit TRBD1. The junction had 7 bases not matched to a gene; V was cut back by 1 base and J by 2 bases. CDR1 is SGHNT, CDR2 YYREEE, per germline (reference sequence). This CDR3 is 16 amino acids long. CDR3 sequence: CASSLRSGGFQETQYF. In nucleotides, the CDR3 is TGTGCCAGCAGCTTGAGGTCAGGGGGCTTTCAAGAGACCCAGTACTTC.

This clonotype came up a few times. The CDR3 here is CSAVGLAGTTDTQYF. CDR3 DNA: TGCAGTGCTGTCGGACTAGCGGGAACCACAGATACGCAGTATTTT. The chain couples TRBV20-1 to TRBJ2-3; the match to TRBD2 covers 12 bases. Germline lookup yields CDR1 DFQATT and CDR2 SNEGSKA (reference sequence). V shed 5 bases and J 2 bases; nucleotides not matched to a gene: 5. The CDR3 runs to 15 residues.